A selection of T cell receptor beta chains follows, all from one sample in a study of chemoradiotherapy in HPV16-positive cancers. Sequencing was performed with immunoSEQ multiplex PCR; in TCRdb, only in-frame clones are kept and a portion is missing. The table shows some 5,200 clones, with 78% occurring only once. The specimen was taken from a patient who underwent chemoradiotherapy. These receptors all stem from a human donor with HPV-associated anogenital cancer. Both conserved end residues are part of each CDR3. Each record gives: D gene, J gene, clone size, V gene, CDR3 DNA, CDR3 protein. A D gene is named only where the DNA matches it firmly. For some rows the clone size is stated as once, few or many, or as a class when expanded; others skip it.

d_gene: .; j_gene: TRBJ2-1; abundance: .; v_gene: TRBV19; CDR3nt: TGTGCCAGTAGTATAATGGCGGGCTCCTACAATGAGCAGTTCTTC; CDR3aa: CASSIMAGSYNEQFF
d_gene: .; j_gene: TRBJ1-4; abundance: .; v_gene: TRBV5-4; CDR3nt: TGTGCCAGCAGCCAGGATTGGGGGGAAAAACTGTTTTTT; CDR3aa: CASSQDWGEKLFF
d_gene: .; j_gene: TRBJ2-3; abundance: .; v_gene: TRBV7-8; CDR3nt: TGTGCCAGCAGCTTAGGTGTCGGGCCCCACACAGATACGCAGTATTTT; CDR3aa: CASSLGVGPHTDTQYF
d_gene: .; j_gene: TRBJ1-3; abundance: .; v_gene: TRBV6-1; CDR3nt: TGTGCCAGCAGTGAAGATCTGAGGTACGGAAACACCATATATTTT; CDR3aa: CASSEDLRYGNTIYF
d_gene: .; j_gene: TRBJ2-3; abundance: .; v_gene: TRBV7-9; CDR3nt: TGTGCCAGCAGCTTAAGGGGCAGCCCTACTAGCACAGATACGCAGTATTTT; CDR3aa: CASSLRGSPTSTDTQYF
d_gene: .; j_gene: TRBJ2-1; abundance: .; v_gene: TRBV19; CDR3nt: TGTGCCAGTAGTCTACAGGGATCCTACAATGAGCAGTTCTTC; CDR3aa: CASSLQGSYNEQFF
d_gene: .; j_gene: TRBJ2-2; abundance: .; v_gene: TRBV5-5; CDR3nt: TGTGCCAGCAGCTTGTCCGAGCTGGGGACCGGGGAGCTGTTTTTT; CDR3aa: CASSLSELGTGELFF
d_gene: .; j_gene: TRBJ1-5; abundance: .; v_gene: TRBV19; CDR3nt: TGTGCCAGTAGTACCACAACCCATCAGCCCCAGCATTTT; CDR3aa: CASSTTTHQPQHF
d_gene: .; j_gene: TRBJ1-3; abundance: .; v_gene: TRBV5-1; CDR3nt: TGCGCCAGCAGCTTGGGACAGGTTGGAAACACCATATATTTT; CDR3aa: CASSLGQVGNTIYF
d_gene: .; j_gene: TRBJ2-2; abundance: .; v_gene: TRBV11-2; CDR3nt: TGTGCCAGCAGCATTAGTGGTGTCGGGGAGCTGTTTTTT; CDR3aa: CASSISGVGELFF
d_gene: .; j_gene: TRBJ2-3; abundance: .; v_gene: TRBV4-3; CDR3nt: TGCGCCAGCAGCCCCAGTTGGGGTGATACGCAGTATTTT; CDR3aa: CASSPSWGDTQYF
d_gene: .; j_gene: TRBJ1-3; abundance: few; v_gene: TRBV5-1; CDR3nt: TGCGCCAGCAGCTTAGGGGCAGACAGCCTTGGGGCTGGAAACACCATATATTTT; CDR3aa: CASSLGADSLGAGNTIYF
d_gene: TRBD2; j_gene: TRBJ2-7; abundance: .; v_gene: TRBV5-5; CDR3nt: TGTGCCAGCAGCTTGGTTTGGCTAGCGGGGGATCTAAGCTCCTACGAGCAGTACTTC; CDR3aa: CASSLVWLAGDLSSYEQYF
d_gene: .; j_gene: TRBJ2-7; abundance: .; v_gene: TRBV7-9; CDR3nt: TGTGCCAGCAGACGACAGGGAGGTGACGAGCAGTACTTC; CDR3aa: CASRRQGGDEQYF
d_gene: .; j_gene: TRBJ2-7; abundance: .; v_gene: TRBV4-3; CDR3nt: TGCGCCAGCAGCCAGAGTGGAGAAAGGCGCGAGCAGTACTTC; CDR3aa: CASSQSGERREQYF
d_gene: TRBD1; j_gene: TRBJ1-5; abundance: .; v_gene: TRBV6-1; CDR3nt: TGTGCCAGCAGTGAAGACAGGGGACAGCCCCAGCATTTT; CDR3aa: CASSEDRGQPQHF
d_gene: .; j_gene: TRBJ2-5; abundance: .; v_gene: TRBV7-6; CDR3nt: TGTGCCAGCAGCTTAGCGCAGGGCCCGACCGGCCGGGAGACCCAGTACTTC; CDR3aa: CASSLAQGPTGRETQYF
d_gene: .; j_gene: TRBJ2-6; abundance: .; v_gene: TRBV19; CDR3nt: TGTGCCAGTAGTATCACGAGAGCTGGGGCCAACGTCCTGACTTTC; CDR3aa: CASSITRAGANVLTF
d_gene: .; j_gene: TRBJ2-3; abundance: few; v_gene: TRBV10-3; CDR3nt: TGTGCCACGCAGGTACTAAGCACAGATACGCAGTATTTT; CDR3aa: CATQVLSTDTQYF
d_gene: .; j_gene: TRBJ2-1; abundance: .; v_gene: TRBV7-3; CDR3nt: TGTGCCAGCAGCTTACTAGCGAGCTCCTACAATGAGCAGTTCTTC; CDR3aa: CASSLLASSYNEQFF